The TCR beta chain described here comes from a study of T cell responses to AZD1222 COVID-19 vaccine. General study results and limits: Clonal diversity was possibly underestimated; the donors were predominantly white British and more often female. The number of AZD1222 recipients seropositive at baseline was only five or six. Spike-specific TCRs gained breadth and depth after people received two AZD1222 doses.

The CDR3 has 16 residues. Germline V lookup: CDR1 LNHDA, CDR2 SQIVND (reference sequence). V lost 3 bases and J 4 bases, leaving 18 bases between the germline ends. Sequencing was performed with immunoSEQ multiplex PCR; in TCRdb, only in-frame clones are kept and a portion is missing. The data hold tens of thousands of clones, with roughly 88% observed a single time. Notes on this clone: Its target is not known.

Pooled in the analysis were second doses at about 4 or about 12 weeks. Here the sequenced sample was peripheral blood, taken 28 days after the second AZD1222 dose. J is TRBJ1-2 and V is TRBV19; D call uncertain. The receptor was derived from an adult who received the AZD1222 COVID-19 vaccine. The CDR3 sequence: CASSIKTRSDIYGYTF. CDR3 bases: TGTGCCAGTAGTATTAAAACCAGGTCAGACATCTATGGCTACACCTTC.